The 3 T cell receptor beta chains presented below share a single source sample, sequenced in a study of spatial heterogeneity in lung cancer (dated by TCRdb to about 2019). Library creation used 5' RACE. For sequencing, a NextSeq 500 was employed. TCRdb reprocessed the public reads (quality trimming at Q25 with fastp, clone calling with MiXCR) and kept in-frame beta chains. For every CDR3 protein sequence, its rows merge into one entry that carries the most common genes and DNA. The sample profile shows approximately 90,000 distinct CDR3 sequences; over 8.5% of them were found once. Jointly, the top ten make up roughly 7.2% of the sample. Sample time point, as interpreted from the label and publication: sample taken at primary tumor resection. For TCR sequencing, whole RNA was extracted from tumor and nontumor lung tissue, or from cryopreserved PBMC samples, and no cell sorting was done. Sample: PBMCs, taken at surgery. The receptor set was obtained from a male donor with early-stage non-small cell lung cancer.

This clonotype was counted only a few times. The V gene is TRBV29-1, the J gene TRBJ2-1; 7 nucleotides agree with TRBD2. The CDR3 length is 13 residues. Trimming took 3 bases from V and 6 from J; bases not matched to a gene: 5. From germline, CDR1 is SQVTM and CDR2 ANQGSEA. Here the CDR3 DNA reads TGCAGCGTTGATAGGACTAGGGGCAATGAGCAGTTCTTC. It is translated as CSVDRTRGNEQFF.

V and J are TRBV7-2 and TRBJ1-5; no clear D gene. CDR1 SGHTA and CDR2 FQGNSA come from the germline V gene. Trimming shortened V by 5 bases and J by 4 bases, and 9 bases separated the two germline ends. This CDR3 comprises 13 residues. DNA for the CDR3: TGTGCCAGCAGCCCCTCGACAAATCAGCCCCAGCATTTT. Protein product: CASSPSTNQPQHF.

The chain employs TRBV18 and TRBJ2-5, with D tentatively TRBD1 (6 bases). CDR1 is KGHSH, CDR2 LQKENI, per germline. V gave up 2 bases and J gave up 2 bases, with 9 bases separating them. The CDR3 is made up of 14 amino acids. This CDR3 is CASSPGTLQETQYF. DNA of the CDR3: TGTGCCAGCTCACCAGGGACACTACAAGAGACCCAGTACTTC.